This TCR beta chain was sequenced during a study of blood T cell repertoires in COVID-19. Across the study: COVID-19 samples collected from the United States, Italy and Spain covered acute and convalescent phases.

Authors' analysis steps: Reference gene primer amplification in the assay estimated nucleated cell counts. The data were produced by immunoSEQ multiplex PCR, yet TCRdb's version contains in-frame clones alone and is incomplete. The DNA was the basis for D and trimming; V, J and clone size are from that table. This table has fewer than 400,000 clones, under 90% appearing once. Germline V gives CDR1 MDHEN, CDR2 SYDVKM. V shed 4 bases and J 3 bases; nucleotides not matched to a gene: 9. The CDR3 totals 16 residues. This receptor was obtained from a woman between 25 and 40 years old who had recovered from COVID-19. The V call is TRBV28, the J call TRBJ1-2; 9 nucleotides match TRBD1. Sequenced input: PBMCs or T cells enriched from blood (not recorded which). The CDR3: CASSSSRDRVDYGYTF. CDR3 coding DNA: TGTGCCAGCAGTTCGTCCCGGGACAGGGTGGACTATGGCTACACCTTC.